A single sample gave rise to the 23 T cell receptor beta chains below, sequenced in a study of cytomegalovirus exposure and HLA in healthy donors. The assay was immunoSEQ multiplex PCR, and TCRdb's table has in-frame clones only and misses some. Altogether roughly 350,000 clones are present, about nine tenths being singletons, with the ten largest covering around 0.84%. Sequencing was performed on PBMCs. These TCRs come from a woman between 18 and 30 years old in good health and CMV-seronegative.

V usage is TRBV28 and J usage is TRBJ2-5, with D perhaps matching TRBD2 (5 bases). CDR3 length equals 14 residues. V was cut by 3 bases and J by 5 bases, with 13 bases left in between. Germline loops: CDR1 MDHEN, CDR2 SYDVKM. The CDR3 nucleotides are TGTGCCAGCAGTTTCGTGGGGAGCGGCGAGACCCAGTACTTC. Translated: CASSFVGSGETQYF.

The V and J genes are TRBV7-2 and TRBJ1-2; unclear D gene. Per the germline V gene, CDR1 is SGHTA and CDR2 is FQGNSA. The CDR3 consists of 18 residues. V was clipped by 5 bases and J by 2 bases, with 24 bases between them. The DNA for the CDR3 is TGTGCCAGCAGCGCGGCAGACCCACGCCTCGGCCAGAACTATGGCTACACCTTC. This sequence encodes CASSAADPRLGQNYGYTF. Looking up the rest from reference TRBV7-2 and TRBJ1-2 gives the full variable domain: GAGVSQSPSNKVTEKGKDVELRCDPISGHTALYWYRQSLGQGLEFLIYFQGNSAPDKSGLPSDRFSAERTGGSVSTLTIQRTQQEDSAVYLCASSAADPRLGQNYGYTFGSGTRLTVV.

This chain uses TRBV10-1 with TRBJ2-3, with D possibly TRBD2 on 6 matching bases. The V gene lost 8 bases and the J gene lost 2 bases, with 14 bases spanning the gap. This CDR3 is 14 amino acids long. Germline CDR1 is WNHNN and CDR2 is SYGVQD (reference sequence). CDR3: CASSGLGNTDTQYF. The CDR3 DNA reads as TGCGCCAGCTCGGGACTGGGGAACACAGATACGCAGTATTTT.

This rearrangement joins TRBV4-3 to TRBJ1-2, with TRBD1 matching over 7 bases. Germline-derived CDR1 and CDR2 are LGHNA and YSLEER. The CDR3 extends over 15 amino acids. The ends lost 0 bases at V and 8 bases at J; junction bases unmatched: 9. The DNA of the CDR3 is TGCGCCAGCAGCCAAGACCCCACCAGGGGGAGCGGCTACACCTTC. Protein sequence: CASSQDPTRGSGYTF.

The rearrangement uses TRBV28 and TRBJ1-5; 9 bases match TRBD1. The length of the CDR3 is 16 residues. From germline, CDR1 is MDHEN and CDR2 SYDVKM. The J segment lost 7 bases and the V segment lost 1 base, leaving 8 bases of the junction unmatched. The CDR3 loop is CASSLSPGQGKQPQHF. CDR3 bases: TGTGCCAGCAGTTTATCTCCGGGACAGGGAAAGCAGCCCCAGCATTTT.

This sequence joins TRBV7-2 and TRBJ2-3; maybe TRBD2 (5 bases). This CDR3 is 13 amino acids long. V was cut by 2 bases and J by 4 bases, with 7 bases left in between. Germline assignment: CDR1 SGHTA and CDR2 FQGNSA. Here the CDR3 DNA reads TGTGCCAGCAGCTTAATGGAGGCAGATACGCAGTATTTT. Translating gives CASSLMEADTQYF. The complete variable domain, with remaining parts taken from reference TRBV7-2 and TRBJ2-3, reads GAGVSQSPSNKVTEKGKDVELRCDPISGHTALYWYRQSLGQGLEFLIYFQGNSAPDKSGLPSDRFSAERTGGSVSTLTIQRTQQEDSAVYLCASSLMEADTQYFGPGTRLTVL.

The chain joins TRBV14 to TRBJ2-1, with TRBD1 identical over 9 bases. Germline-derived CDR1 and CDR2 are SGHDN and FVKESK. The V gene end was trimmed by 5 bases and the J gene end by 9 bases; junction bases not matched to a gene: 5. CDR3 size: 13 residues. CDR3 nucleotides: TGTGCCAGCAGCGACAGACAGGGGGGTGAGCAGTTCTTC. It is translated as CASSDRQGGEQFF.

This chain links TRBV4-3 with TRBJ1-1; D perhaps matches TRBD1 (5 bases). CDR3 length: 14 residues. Trimming pared 5 bases from V and 5 bases from J, leaving 15 bases between. From germline, CDR1 is LGHNA and CDR2 YSLEER. CDR3 sequence: CASSAGTGGTEAFF. The CDR3 DNA reads as TGCGCCAGCAGCGCCGGGACGGGGGGGACTGAAGCTTTCTTT.

Only one count was recorded for this clone. The gene calls are TRBV27 and TRBJ1-2; 7 bases map to TRBD1. Germline V gives CDR1 MNHEY, CDR2 SMNVEV (reference sequence). CDR3 length: 17 amino acids. Trimming cost V 1 base and J 1 base; bases outside gene matches: 9. The CDR3 DNA sequence: TGTGCCAGCAGTTTATATGCAGGGGGGAAAGTTAACTATGGCTACACCTTC. Residues: CASSLYAGGKVNYGYTF.

The V gene is TRBV7-2, the J gene TRBJ2-3; 8 bases map to TRBD2. The germline gives CDR1 SGHTA, CDR2 FQGNSA. V lost 5 bases and J lost 1; bases outside the gene matches: 8. CDR3 length: 16 residues. The CDR3 sequence is CASSRGAGVGTDTQYF. The CDR3 DNA is TGTGCCAGCAGCCGAGGAGCGGGAGTTGGCACAGATACGCAGTATTTT.

The table lists this clone with a count of one. The J gene is TRBJ2-7, the V gene TRBV11-2; 9 bases are a match to TRBD2. The CDR3 sequence is 15 residues long. Germline CDR1 reads SGHAT; CDR2 reads FQNNGV. Unmatched junction bases numbered 3, after V lost 1 base and J lost 2 bases. Written as DNA, the CDR3 is TGTGCCAGCAGCTTAGTGGCGGGAGGGACCTACGAGCAGTACTTC. It is translated as CASSLVAGGTYEQYF.

The chain has TRBV29-1 and TRBJ2-7; 9 nucleotides line up with TRBD1. The CDR3 is made up of 12 amino acids. V lost 7 bases, J lost 1 base, and 2 bases stayed unmatched. Germline lookup yields CDR1 SQVTM and CDR2 ANQGSEA. The DNA of the CDR3 is TGCAGCGCGGGACAGGGATCCTACGAGCAGTACTTC. Its translation: CSAGQGSYEQYF.

The J gene is TRBJ1-3, the V gene TRBV27; 7 bases are a match to TRBD1. This CDR3 has 15 residues. Germline-derived CDR1 and CDR2 are MNHEY and SMNVEV (reference sequence). V was pared by 6 bases and J by 3 bases, with 8 bases of the junction left unmatched. The chain's CDR3 is CASSRQGDGGNTIYF. As DNA, the CDR3 is TGTGCCAGCAGCCGGCAGGGGGACGGTGGAAACACCATATATTTT.

V usage is TRBV11-1 and J usage is TRBJ2-7, with 7 bases fitting TRBD1. The germline CDR1 and CDR2 sequences are SGHAT and FQDESV (reference sequence). The CDR3 runs 15 residues. The junction had 7 bases not matched to a gene; V was cut back by 5 bases and J by 0 bases. This chain's CDR3 is CASSPGTAPSYEQYF. The DNA for the CDR3 is TGTGCCAGCAGCCCCGGGACAGCCCCCTCCTACGAGCAGTACTTC.

V usage is TRBV29-1 and J usage is TRBJ1-1, with D perhaps TRBD1 (5 bases). V was clipped by 5 bases and J by 1 base, with 11 bases between them. The V gene's germline CDR1 is SQVTM and CDR2 ANQGSEA. The CDR3 sequence is 13 residues long. CDR3 amino acids: CSVTTQGNTEAFF. Here the CDR3 DNA reads TGCAGCGTTACCACTCAGGGGAACACTGAAGCTTTCTTT.

This chain joins TRBV28 and TRBJ1-2; D is unclear. The CDR3 is 15 residues long. Germline CDR1 is MDHEN and CDR2 is SYDVKM. V lost 2 bases, J lost 4 bases, and 14 bases lay in between. The CDR3 here is CASSLLAVEIYGYTF. In DNA form, the CDR3 reads TGTGCCAGCAGTTTACTCGCGGTGGAAATCTATGGCTACACCTTC.

This chain links TRBV7-8 with TRBJ2-1; 8 bases agree with TRBD2. The CDR3 has 15 residues. Trimming at V came to 3 bases and at J to 7 bases, leaving 8 bases not matched to a gene. Germline-derived CDR1 and CDR2 are SGHVS and FQNEAQ. The CDR3 DNA sequence: TGTGCCAGCAGCTTTTCCGGGACTAGGGGTAATGAGCAGTTCTTC. This translates into CASSFSGTRGNEQFF. Supplemented by reference TRBV7-8 and TRBJ2-1, the full variable domain reads GAGVSQSPRYKVAKRGQDVALRCDPISGHVSLFWYQQALGQGPEFLTYFQNEAQLDKSGLPSDRFFAERPEGSVSTLKIQRTQQEDSAVYLCASSFSGTRGNEQFFGPGTRLTVL.

This chain joins TRBV7-3 and TRBJ2-7; D is perhaps TRBD2 (6 bases). This CDR3 contains 12 residues. Germline V gives CDR1 SGHTA, CDR2 FQGTGA. With 5 bases removed from V and 6 bases from J, the gap between germline ends came to 11 bases. DNA of the CDR3: TGTGCCAGCAGCCCCGGGGGATCCGAGCAGTACTTC. Its protein is CASSPGGSEQYF.

The chain employs TRBV6-6 and TRBJ1-2; 7 bases match TRBD1. This CDR3 comprises 13 residues. V lost 9 bases and J lost 3; bases outside the gene matches: 7. Germline CDR1 reads MNHNY; CDR2 reads SVGAGI (reference sequence). CDR3 sequence: CASRQGLDYGYTF. As DNA, the CDR3 is TGTGCCAGTAGACAGGGCCTTGACTATGGCTACACCTTC.

This sequence joins TRBV6-1 and TRBJ1-2; D unresolved. Germline V CDR1 and CDR2: MNHNS, SASEGT. The germline V and J ends were trimmed by 2 bases and 4 bases, with 17 bases remaining between them. This CDR3 has 16 amino acids. CDR3 residues: CASSEWAGPTIYGYTF. As DNA, the CDR3 is TGTGCCAGCAGTGAATGGGCGGGCCCGACGATCTATGGCTACACCTTC.

Written as DNA, the CDR3 is TGTGCCAGCAGTCCCCCGACTAGCGGATACAACAATGAGCAGTTCTTC. Residues: CASSPPTSGYNNEQFF. V and J are TRBV4-2 and TRBJ2-1, with 9 nucleotides matching TRBD2. CDR3 length equals 16 residues. CDR1 and CDR2 (germline): LGHNA, YNFKEQ. The ends lost 6 bases at V and 5 bases at J; junction bases unmatched: 11.

The rearrangement joins TRBV27 to TRBJ2-7; the D gene is possibly TRBD2 (7 bases). This CDR3 contains 13 residues. Trimming removed 6 bases from V and 6 bases from J, with 15 bases in between. Per the germline V gene, CDR1 is MNHEY and CDR2 is SMNVEV (reference sequence). CDR3 nucleotides: TGTGCCAGCAGGCTCACGAGGGGGGGCGAGCAGTACTTC. This codes for CASRLTRGGEQYF.

The rearrangement joins TRBV5-6 to TRBJ2-7; TRBD2 matches at 9 bases. V was pared by 2 bases and J by 4 bases, with 7 bases of the junction left unmatched. The CDR3 is 15 amino acids. The germline V gene encodes CDR1 SGHDT and CDR2 YYEEEE. The CDR3, as DNA: TGTGCCAGCAGCTTAGGGCTAGCGGGATGGTACGAGCAGTACTTC. It translates to CASSLGLAGWYEQYF.